The T cell receptor (beta chain) under discussion was sequenced for a study of cytomegalovirus exposure and HLA in healthy donors. General study points: The study flagged around 160 TCR beta chains as cytomegalovirus-associated. The TCR clusters that emerged in the first cohort tended, a later analysis found, to co-occur in the 120 or so validation repertoires. The majority of TCR sequences were rare, yet some public TCRs appeared in many donors.

On this clone itself: The antigen remains unidentified.

The protocol was immunoSEQ multiplex PCR, while the TCRdb copy is restricted to in-frame clones and leaves out a portion. This sample carries 150,000 to 200,000 clones, roughly 84% of them seen once, and the ten largest clones take roughly 10%. This CDR3 comprises 16 residues. The germline CDR1 and CDR2 sequences are PRHDT and FYEKMQ (reference sequence). Trimming removed 4 bases from V and 4 bases from J, with 17 bases in between. Source material: PBMCs. This clonotype was obtained from a young man in good health and CMV-seropositive. J is TRBJ1-3 and V is TRBV13, with D possibly matching TRBD1 (6 bases). CDR3 residues: CASSSGRGPDGNTIYF. DNA for the CDR3: TGTGCCAGCAGCTCCGGCAGGGGCCCCGACGGAAACACCATATATTTT.